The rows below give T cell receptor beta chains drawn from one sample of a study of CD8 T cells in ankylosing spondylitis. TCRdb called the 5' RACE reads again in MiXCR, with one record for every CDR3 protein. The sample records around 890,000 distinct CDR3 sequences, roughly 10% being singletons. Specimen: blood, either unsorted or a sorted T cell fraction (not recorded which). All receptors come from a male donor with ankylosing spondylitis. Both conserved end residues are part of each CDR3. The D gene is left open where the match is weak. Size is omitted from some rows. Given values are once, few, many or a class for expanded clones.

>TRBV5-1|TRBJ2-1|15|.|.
TGCGCCAGCTTTGAGTTGACTAGAGGGCCCAATGAGCAGTTCTTC
CASFELTRGPNEQFF
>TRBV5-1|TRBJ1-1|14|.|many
TGCGCCAGCAGCTCACGGACGGTGAACACTGAAGCTTTCTTT
CASSSRTVNTEAFF
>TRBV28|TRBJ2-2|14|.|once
TGTGCCAGCAGTTCCCGAGGACTGACCGGGGAGCTGTTTTTT
CASSSRGLTGELFF
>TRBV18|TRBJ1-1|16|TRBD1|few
TGTGCCAGCTCACCACAGAGGACAGGGAGGCTGACTGAAGCTTTCTTT
CASSPQRTGRLTEAFF
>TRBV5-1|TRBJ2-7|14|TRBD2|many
TGCGCCAGCAGCACCACTAGCGGGAGCTACGAGCAGTACTTC
CASSTTSGSYEQYF
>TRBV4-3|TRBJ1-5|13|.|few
TGCGCCAGCAGCCAAGTATTGTGGCAGCCCCAGCATTTT
CASSQVLWQPQHF
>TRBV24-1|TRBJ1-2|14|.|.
TGTGCCACCAGTGACGCAGGGGCGGGCTATGGCTACACCTTC
CATSDAGAGYGYTF
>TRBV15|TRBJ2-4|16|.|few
TGTGCCACCAGCAGAGATCTTGGGGAAAGGGGAAACATTCAGTACTTC
CATSRDLGERGNIQYF
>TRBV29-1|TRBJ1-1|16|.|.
TGCAGCGTTGAAAAGAAGAGGAGGGCGGAGGACACTGAAGCTTTCTTT
CSVEKKRRAEDTEAFF
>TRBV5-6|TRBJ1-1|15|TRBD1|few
TGTGCCAGCAGCATGGGACAGGCCGGACCCACTGAAGCTTTCTTT
CASSMGQAGPTEAFF
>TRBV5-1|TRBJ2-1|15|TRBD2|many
TGCGCCAGCAGCTCGAGCGGGAGGACCTACAATGAGCAGTTCTTC
CASSSSGRTYNEQFF
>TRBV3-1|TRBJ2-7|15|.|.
TGTGCCAGCAGCCAAGGAACGACAGGGACTTACGAGCAGTACTTC
CASSQGTTGTYEQYF
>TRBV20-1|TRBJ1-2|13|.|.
TGCAGTGCTCAGAGGCAGCCCGGCTATGGCTACACCTTC
CSAQRQPGYGYTF
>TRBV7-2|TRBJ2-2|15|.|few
TGTGCCAGCAGCGTACGGGTCTTCAACACCGGGGAGCTGTTTTTT
CASSVRVFNTGELFF
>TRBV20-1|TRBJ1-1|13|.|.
TGCAGTGCTCCAGGCGGAATAACCACTGAAGCTTTCTTT
CSAPGGITTEAFF
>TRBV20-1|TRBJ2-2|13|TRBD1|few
TGCAGTGCATCAGCAGGGGGCAGCGGGGAGCTGTTTTTT
CSASAGGSGELFF
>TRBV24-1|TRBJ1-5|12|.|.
TGTGCCACCCAAGATAGCAATCAGCCCCAGCATTTT
CATQDSNQPQHF
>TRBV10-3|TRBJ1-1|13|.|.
TGTGCCATCACGCCGGCGGGGAACACTGAAGCTTTCTTT
CAITPAGNTEAFF
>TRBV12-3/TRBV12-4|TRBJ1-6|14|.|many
TGTGCCAGCAGTTTAGAACAGGTTAATTCACCCCTCCACTTT
CASSLEQVNSPLHF
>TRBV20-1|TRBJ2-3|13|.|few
TGCAGTGCCACCCAACGGGCCACAGATACGCAGTATTTT
CSATQRATDTQYF
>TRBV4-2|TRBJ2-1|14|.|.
TGTGCCAGCAGCCAAGGTGTCTCCTACAATGAGCAGTTCTTC
CASSQGVSYNEQFF
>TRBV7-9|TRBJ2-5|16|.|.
TGTGCCAGCAGCTTGAGAGGGGGGGCACCACAAGAGACCCAGTACTTC
CASSLRGGAPQETQYF
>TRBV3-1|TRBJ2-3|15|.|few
TGTGCCAGCAGCCAAGGGACTTCAAACGGAGATACGCAGTATTTT
CASSQGTSNGDTQYF
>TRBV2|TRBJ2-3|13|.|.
TGTGCCAGCAGTACGGAGGCTACAGATACGCAGTATTTT
CASSTEATDTQYF
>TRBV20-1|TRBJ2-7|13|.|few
TGCAGTGCTACGAGGACGGCGGACTACGAGCAGTACTTC
CSATRTADYEQYF
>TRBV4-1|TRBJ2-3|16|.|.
TGCGCCAGCAGCCAAGTGGGTAGGGACCGCACAGATACGCAGTATTTT
CASSQVGRDRTDTQYF
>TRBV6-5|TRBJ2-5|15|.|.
TGTGCCAGCAGTTACGGCAGGGGTGGAAGAAGGACCCAGTACTTC
CASSYGRGGRRTQYF
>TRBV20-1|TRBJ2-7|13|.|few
TGCAGTGCGAATAAGGGCCGAGGGGCCGAGCAGTACTTC
CSANKGRGAEQYF
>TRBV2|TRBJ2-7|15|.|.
TGTGCCAGCAGGATCCTCGGCGGGGCGCAAAAGGAGCAGTACTTC
CASRILGGAQKEQYF
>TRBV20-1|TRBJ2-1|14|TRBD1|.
TGCAGTGCTCCAGAACGGGACAGGGTTAATGAGCAGTTCTTC
CSAPERDRVNEQFF
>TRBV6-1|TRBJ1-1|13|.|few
TGTGCCACCAGGCTGGGGGTGAACACTGAAGCTTTCTTT
CATRLGVNTEAFF